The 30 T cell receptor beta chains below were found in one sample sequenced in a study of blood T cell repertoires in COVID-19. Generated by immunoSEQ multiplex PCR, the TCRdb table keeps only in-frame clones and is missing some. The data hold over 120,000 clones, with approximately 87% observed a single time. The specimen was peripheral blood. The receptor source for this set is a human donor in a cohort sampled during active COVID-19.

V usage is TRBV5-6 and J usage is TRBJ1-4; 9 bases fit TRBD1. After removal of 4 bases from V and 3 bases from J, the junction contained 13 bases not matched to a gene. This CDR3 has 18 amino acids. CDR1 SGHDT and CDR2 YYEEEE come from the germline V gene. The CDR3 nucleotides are TGTGCCAGCAGCGGATTGATACAGGGGGCTAGTCCTAATGAAAAACTGTTTTTT. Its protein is CASSGLIQGASPNEKLFF.

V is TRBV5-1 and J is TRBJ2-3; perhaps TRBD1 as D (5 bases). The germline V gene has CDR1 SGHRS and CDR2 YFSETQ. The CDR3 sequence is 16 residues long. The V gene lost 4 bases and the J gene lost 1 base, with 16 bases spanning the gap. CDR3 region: CASSLLGAVGTDTQYF. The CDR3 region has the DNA TGCGCCAGCAGCCTCCTAGGGGCTGTGGGCACAGATACGCAGTATTTT.

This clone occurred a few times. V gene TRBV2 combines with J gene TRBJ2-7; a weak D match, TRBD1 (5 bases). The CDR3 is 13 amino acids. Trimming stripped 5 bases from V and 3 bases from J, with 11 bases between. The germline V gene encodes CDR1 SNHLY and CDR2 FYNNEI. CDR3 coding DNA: TGTGCCAGCAGTAATAACAGGTTCTACGAGCAGTACGTC. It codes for CASSNNRFYEQYV.

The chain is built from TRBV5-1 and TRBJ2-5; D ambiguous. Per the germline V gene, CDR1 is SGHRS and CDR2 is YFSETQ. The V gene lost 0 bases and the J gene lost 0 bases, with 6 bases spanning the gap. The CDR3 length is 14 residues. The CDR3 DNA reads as TGCGCCAGCAGCTTGGGAGCGAACCAAGAGACCCAGTACTTC. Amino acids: CASSLGANQETQYF.

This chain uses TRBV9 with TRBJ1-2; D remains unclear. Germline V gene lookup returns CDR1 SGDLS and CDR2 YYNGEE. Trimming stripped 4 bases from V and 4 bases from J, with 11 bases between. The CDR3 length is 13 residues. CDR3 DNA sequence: TGTGCCAGCAGCCAAGTACTTTCCTATGGCTACACCTTC. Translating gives CASSQVLSYGYTF.

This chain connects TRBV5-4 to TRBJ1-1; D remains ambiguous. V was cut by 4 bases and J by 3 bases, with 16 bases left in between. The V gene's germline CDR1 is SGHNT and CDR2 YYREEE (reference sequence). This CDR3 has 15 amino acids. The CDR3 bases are TGTGCCAGCAGCCTGGTCGGGGTCATGTACACTGAAGCTTTCTTT. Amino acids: CASSLVGVMYTEAFF.

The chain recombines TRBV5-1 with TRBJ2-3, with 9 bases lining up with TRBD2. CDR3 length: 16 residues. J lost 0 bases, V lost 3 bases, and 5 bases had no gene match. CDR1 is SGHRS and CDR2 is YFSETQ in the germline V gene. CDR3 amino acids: CASSSRLAASTDTQYF. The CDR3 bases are TGCGCCAGCAGCTCGCGACTAGCGGCTAGCACAGATACGCAGTATTTT.

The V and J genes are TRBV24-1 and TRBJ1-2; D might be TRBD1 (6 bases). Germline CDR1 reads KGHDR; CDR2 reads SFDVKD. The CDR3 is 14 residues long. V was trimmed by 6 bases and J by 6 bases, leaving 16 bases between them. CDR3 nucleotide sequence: TGTGCCACCAGTAGTGCCAGGGGTACAGATGGCTACACCTTC. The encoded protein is CATSSARGTDGYTF.

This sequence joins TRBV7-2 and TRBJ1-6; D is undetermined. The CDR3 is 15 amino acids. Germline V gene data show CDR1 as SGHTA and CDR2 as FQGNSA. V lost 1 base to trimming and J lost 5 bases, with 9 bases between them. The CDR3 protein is CASSLVSQNNSPLHF. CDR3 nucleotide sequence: TGTGCCAGCAGCTTAGTCTCGCAGAATAATTCACCCCTCCACTTT.

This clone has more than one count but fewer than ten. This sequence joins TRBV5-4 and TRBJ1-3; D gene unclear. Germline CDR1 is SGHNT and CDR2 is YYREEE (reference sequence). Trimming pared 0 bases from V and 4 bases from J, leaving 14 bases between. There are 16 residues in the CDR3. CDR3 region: CASSLDPGQPGNTIYF. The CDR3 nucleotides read TGTGCCAGCAGCTTGGACCCAGGCCAGCCCGGAAACACCATATATTTT.

CDR3 nucleotides: TGTGCCAGCAGCTTAAGCAATTCAGGTCAGCCCCAGCATTTT. This sequence encodes CASSLSNSGQPQHF. V is TRBV11-2 and J is TRBJ1-5, with unresolved D. The germline V gene encodes CDR1 SGHAT and CDR2 FQNNGV. The germline V and J ends were trimmed by 2 bases and 6 bases, with 11 bases remaining between them. The length of the CDR3 is 14 residues.

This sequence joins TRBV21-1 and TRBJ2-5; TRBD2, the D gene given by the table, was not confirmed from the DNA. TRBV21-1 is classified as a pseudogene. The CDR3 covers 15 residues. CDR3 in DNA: TGTGCCAGCAGCAAAGTGAGAGCTGACCAAGAGACCCAGTACTTC. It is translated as CASSKVRADQETQYF.

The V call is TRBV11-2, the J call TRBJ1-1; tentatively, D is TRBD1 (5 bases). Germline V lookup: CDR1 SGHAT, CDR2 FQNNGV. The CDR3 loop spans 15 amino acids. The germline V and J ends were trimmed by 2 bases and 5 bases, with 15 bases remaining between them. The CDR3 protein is CASSLRQLPETEAFF. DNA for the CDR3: TGTGCCAGCAGCTTACGACAGCTGCCTGAGACTGAAGCTTTCTTT.

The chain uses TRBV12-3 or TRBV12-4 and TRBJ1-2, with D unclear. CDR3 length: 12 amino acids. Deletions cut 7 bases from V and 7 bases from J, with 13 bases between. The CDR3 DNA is TGTGCCAGCAAGCCCGCCCGCCTTGGCTACACCTTC. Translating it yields CASKPARLGYTF.

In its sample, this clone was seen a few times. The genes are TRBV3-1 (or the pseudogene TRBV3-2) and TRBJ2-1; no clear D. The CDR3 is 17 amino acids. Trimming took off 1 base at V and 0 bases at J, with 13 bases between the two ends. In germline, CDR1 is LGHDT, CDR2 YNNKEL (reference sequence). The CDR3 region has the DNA TGTGCCAGCAGCCAAGGCCTTTCGTCAGGCTCCTACAATGAGCAGTTCTTC. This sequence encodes CASSQGLSSGSYNEQFF.

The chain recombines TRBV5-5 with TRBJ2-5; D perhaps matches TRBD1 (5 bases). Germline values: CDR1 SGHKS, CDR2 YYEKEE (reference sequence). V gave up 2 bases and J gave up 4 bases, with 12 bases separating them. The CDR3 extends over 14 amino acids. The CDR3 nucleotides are TGTGCCAGCAGCTTCAATGGAAGGGGAGAGACCCAGTACTTC. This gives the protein CASSFNGRGETQYF.

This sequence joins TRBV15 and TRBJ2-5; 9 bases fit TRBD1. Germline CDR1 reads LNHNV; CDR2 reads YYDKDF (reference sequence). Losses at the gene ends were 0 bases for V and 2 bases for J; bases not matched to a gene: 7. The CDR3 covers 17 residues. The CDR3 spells CATSRDRSTGGQETQYF. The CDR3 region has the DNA TGTGCCACCAGCAGAGATCGCTCGACAGGGGGTCAAGAGACCCAGTACTTC.

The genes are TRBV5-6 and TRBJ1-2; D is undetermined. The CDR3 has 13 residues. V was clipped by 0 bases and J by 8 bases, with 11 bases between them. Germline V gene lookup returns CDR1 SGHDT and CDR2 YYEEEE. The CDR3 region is CASSLDWTGGYTF. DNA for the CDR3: TGTGCCAGCAGCTTGGACTGGACGGGGGGCTACACCTTC. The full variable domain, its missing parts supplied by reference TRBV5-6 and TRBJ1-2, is DAGVTQSPTHLIKTRGQQVTLRCSPKSGHDTVSWYQQALGQGPQFIFQYYEEEERQRGNFPDRFSGHQFPNYSSELNVNALLLGDSALYLCASSLDWTGGYTFGSGTRLTVV.

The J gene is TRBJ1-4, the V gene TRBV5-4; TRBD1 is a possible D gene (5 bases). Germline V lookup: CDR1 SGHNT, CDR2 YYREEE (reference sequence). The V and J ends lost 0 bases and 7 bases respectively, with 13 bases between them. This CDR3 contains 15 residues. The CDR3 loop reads CASSLVGGGPEKLFF. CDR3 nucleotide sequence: TGTGCCAGCAGCTTGGTGGGGGGAGGTCCTGAAAAACTGTTTTTT.

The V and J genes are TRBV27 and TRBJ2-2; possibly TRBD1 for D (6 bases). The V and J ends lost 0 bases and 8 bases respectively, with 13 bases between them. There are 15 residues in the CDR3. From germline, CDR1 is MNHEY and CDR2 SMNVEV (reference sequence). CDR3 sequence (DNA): TGTGCCAGCAGTTTATCGTGGGGGCCTCAGGGGGAGCTGTTTTTT. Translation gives CASSLSWGPQGELFF.

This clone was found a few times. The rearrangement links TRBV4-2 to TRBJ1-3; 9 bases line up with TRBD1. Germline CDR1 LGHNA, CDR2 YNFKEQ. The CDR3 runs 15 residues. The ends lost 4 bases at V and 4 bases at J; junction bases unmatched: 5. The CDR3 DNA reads TGTGCCAGCAGCCGGGGACAGGGAGAAGGAAACACCATATATTTT. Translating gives CASSRGQGEGNTIYF.

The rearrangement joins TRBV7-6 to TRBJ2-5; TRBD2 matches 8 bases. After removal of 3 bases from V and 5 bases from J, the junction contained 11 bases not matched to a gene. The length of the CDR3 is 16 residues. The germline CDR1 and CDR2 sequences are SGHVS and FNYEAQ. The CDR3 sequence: CASSLTSAGVRETQYF. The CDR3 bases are TGTGCCAGCAGCTTGACCTCAGCGGGAGTTCGGGAGACCCAGTACTTC.

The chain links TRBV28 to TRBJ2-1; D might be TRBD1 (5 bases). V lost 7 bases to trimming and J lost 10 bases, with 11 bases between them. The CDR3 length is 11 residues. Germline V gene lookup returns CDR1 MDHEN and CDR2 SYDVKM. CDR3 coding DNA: TGTGCCAGCATTGAGAGGACAGAGCAGTTCTTC. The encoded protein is CASIERTEQFF.

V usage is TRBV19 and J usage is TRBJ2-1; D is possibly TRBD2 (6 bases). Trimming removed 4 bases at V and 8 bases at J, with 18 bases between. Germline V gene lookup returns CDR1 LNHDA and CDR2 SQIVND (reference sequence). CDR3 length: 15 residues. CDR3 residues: CASSKSGVYRDEQFF. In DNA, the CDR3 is TGTGCCAGTAGTAAGTCGGGAGTCTATAGGGATGAGCAGTTCTTC.

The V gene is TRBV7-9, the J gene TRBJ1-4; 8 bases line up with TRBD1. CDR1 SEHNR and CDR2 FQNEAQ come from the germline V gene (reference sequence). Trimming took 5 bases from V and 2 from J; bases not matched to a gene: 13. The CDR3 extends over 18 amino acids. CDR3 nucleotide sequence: TGTGCCAGCAGCCGACCCGGTGGGGACAGGTTCACTAATGAAAAACTGTTTTTT. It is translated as CASSRPGGDRFTNEKLFF. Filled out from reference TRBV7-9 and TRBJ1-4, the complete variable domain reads DTGVSQNPRHKITKRGQNVTFRCDPISEHNRLYWYRQTLGQGPEFLTYFQNEAQLEKSRLLSDRFSAERPKGSFSTLEIQRTEQGDSAMYLCASSRPGGDRFTNEKLFFGSGTQLSVL.

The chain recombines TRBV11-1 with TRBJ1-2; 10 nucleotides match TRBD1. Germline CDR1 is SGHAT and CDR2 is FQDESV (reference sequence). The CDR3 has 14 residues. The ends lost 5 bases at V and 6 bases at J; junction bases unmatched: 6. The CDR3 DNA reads TGTGCCAGCAGCCCCCGGGACAGGGGACATGGCTACACCTTC. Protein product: CASSPRDRGHGYTF.

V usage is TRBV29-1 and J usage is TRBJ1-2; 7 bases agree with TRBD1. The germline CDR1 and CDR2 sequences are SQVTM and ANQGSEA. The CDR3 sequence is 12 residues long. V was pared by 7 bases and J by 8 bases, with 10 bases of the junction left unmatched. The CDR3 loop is CSARQGEGGYTF. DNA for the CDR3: TGCAGCGCTAGACAGGGTGAGGGAGGCTACACCTTC. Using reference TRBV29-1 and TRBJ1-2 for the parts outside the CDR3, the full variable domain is SAVISQKPSRDICQRGTSLTIQCQVDSQVTMMFWYRQQPGQSLTLIATANQGSEATYESGFVIDKFPISRPNLTFSTLTVSNMSPEDSSIYLCSARQGEGGYTFGSGTRLTVV.

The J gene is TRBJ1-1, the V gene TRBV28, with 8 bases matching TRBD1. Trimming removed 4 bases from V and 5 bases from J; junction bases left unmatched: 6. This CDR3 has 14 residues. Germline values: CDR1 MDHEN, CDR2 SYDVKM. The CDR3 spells CASSSGGGRTEAFF. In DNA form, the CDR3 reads TGTGCCAGCAGTTCAGGGGGCGGGAGAACTGAAGCTTTCTTT.

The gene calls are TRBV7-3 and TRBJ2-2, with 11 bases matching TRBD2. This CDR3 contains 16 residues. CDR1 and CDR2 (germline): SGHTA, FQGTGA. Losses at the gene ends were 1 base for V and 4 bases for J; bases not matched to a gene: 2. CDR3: CASSLSTSGSTGELFF. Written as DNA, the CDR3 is TGTGCCAGCAGCTTAAGTACTAGCGGGAGCACCGGGGAGCTGTTTTTT. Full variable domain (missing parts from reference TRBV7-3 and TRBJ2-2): GAGVSQTPSNKVTEKGKYVELRCDPISGHTALYWYRQSLGQGPEFLIYFQGTGAADDSGLPNDRFFAVRPEGSVSTLKIQRTERGDSAVYLCASSLSTSGSTGELFFGEGSRLTVL.

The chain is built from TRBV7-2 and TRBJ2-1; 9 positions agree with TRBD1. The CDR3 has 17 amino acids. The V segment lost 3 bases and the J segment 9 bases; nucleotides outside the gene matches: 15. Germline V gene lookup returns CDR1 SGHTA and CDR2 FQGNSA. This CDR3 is CASSLTPGTGSLGEQFF. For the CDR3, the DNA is TGTGCCAGCAGCTTGACCCCCGGGACAGGGTCCCTAGGTGAGCAGTTCTTC.